Listed here are 15 T cell receptor beta chains from one sample, sequenced in a study of cytomegalovirus exposure and HLA in healthy donors. Data came from immunoSEQ multiplex PCR; TCRdb stores just in-frame clones and leaves some out. The sample carries some 350,000 clones, roughly 87% recorded once. Sequencing used PBMCs. Receptors were obtained from a woman aged 30 to 39 in good health and CMV-seropositive.

The chain recombines TRBV7-2 with TRBJ1-5; no clear D. Germline V lookup: CDR1 SGHTA, CDR2 FQGNSA. This CDR3 region has 13 residues. The V end was cut by 2 bases, the J end by 5 bases, with 7 bases between. This CDR3 is CASSLYGDQPQHF. Here the CDR3 DNA reads TGTGCCAGCAGCTTATACGGGGATCAGCCCCAGCATTTT.

The chain carries TRBV15 and TRBJ1-2; 9 nucleotides line up with TRBD1. The CDR3 is 16 amino acids. Trimming at V came to 0 bases and at J to 7 bases, leaving 9 bases not matched to a gene. In germline, CDR1 is LNHNV, CDR2 YYDKDF (reference sequence). CDR3 coding DNA: TGTGCCACCAGCAGAGAACAGGGGGCAGTTGCCGCTGGCTACACCTTC. It yields the protein CATSREQGAVAAGYTF.

The chain links TRBV2 to TRBJ2-7; 7 bases are shared with TRBD1. The trim removed 4 bases at V and 4 bases at J, leaving 10 bases unmatched. This CDR3 has 15 amino acids. Germline V gene lookup returns CDR1 SNHLY and CDR2 FYNNEI. CDR3 in amino acids: CASSALQGNLYEQYF. The DNA for the CDR3 is TGTGCCAGCAGTGCATTACAGGGGAATTTGTACGAGCAGTACTTC.

The chain uses TRBV28 and TRBJ2-3; 11 nucleotides agree with TRBD2. The V and J ends lost 6 bases and 3 bases, in that order; junction bases with no gene match: 14. The CDR3 contains 18 residues. Germline V gene lookup returns CDR1 MDHEN and CDR2 SYDVKM. CDR3: CASSSAGLTSGGTDTQYF. For the CDR3, the DNA is TGTGCCAGCAGCTCCGCCGGACTAACTAGCGGGGGTACAGATACGCAGTATTTT.

This clone was seen once. The rearrangement joins TRBV7-3 to TRBJ2-2; 8 bases map to TRBD2. CDR1 and CDR2 from the germline V gene are SGHTA and FQGTGA. CDR3 length: 16 amino acids. The V and J ends lost 5 bases and 5 bases, in that order; junction bases with no gene match: 10. CDR3 bases: TGTGCCAGCAGCCAAAGCGGGGGCCCCAGGACCGGGGAGCTGTTTTTT. As protein: CASSQSGGPRTGELFF.

The chain links TRBV27 to TRBJ2-7, with 7 bases matching TRBD2. The CDR3 runs to 13 residues. Germline trimming cut 4 bases from V and 2 bases from J; bases unmatched to any gene: 2. The germline gives CDR1 MNHEY, CDR2 SMNVEV (reference sequence). For the CDR3, the DNA is TGTGCCAGCAGTTGGGCGGGAGCCTACGAGCAGTACTTC. Translating gives CASSWAGAYEQYF.

The V gene is TRBV4-1, the J gene TRBJ2-7; TRBD1 agrees at 10 bases. V gave up 3 bases and J gave up 5 bases; unmatched junction bases: 10. This CDR3 has 16 residues. Germline V gives CDR1 MGHRA, CDR2 YSYEKL. CDR3 sequence reads: CASSHGPWDRGNEQYF. The CDR3 bases are TGCGCCAGCAGCCACGGACCCTGGGACAGGGGCAACGAGCAGTACTTC.

This clone has a single count. The V call is TRBV28, the J call TRBJ1-2; D perhaps matches TRBD1 (5 bases). V lost 10 bases to trimming and J lost 8 bases, with 14 bases between them. Germline assignment: CDR1 MDHEN and CDR2 SYDVKM. This CDR3 region has 11 residues. DNA for the CDR3: TGTGCCACCTCAGGGATGTACGGCTACACCTTC. This gives the protein CATSGMYGYTF.

The V and J genes are TRBV5-6 and TRBJ2-5; the D gene is possibly TRBD1 (5 bases). Per the germline V gene, CDR1 is SGHDT and CDR2 is YYEEEE. The CDR3 loop spans 14 amino acids. V was cut by 7 bases and J by 5 bases, with 18 bases left in between. The CDR3 sequence: CASERDRGRETQYF. The CDR3 DNA reads TGTGCCAGCGAACGAGACAGAGGTCGGGAGACCCAGTACTTC.

This clone was recorded a few times. The rearrangement uses TRBV28 and TRBJ1-5; 11 bases line up with TRBD1. V lost 7 bases, J lost 2 bases, and 7 bases stayed unmatched. The CDR3 runs 16 residues. Germline CDR1 and CDR2: MDHEN and SYDVKM. This CDR3 is CASTGTGGFGNQPQHF. The DNA of the CDR3 is TGTGCCAGCACCGGGACAGGGGGATTCGGCAATCAGCCCCAGCATTTT.

The J gene is TRBJ2-5, the V gene TRBV7-2; 9 bases align to TRBD2. Germline CDR1 reads SGHTA; CDR2 reads FQGNSA. With V trimmed by 3 bases and J by 5 bases, 7 bases remained unmatched. CDR3 length: 15 residues. CDR3 sequence reads: CASSLGGGASETQYF. The CDR3, as DNA: TGTGCCAGCAGCTTGGGCGGGGGGGCATCTGAGACCCAGTACTTC.

The CDR3 loop is CASSQEASSGNTIYF. CDR3 sequence (DNA): TGCGCCAGCAGCCAAGAGGCGAGCTCTGGAAACACCATATATTTT. The genes are TRBV4-3 and TRBJ1-3, with D uncertain. V dropped 0 bases and J dropped 0 bases, with 6 bases sitting between them. Germline V CDR1 and CDR2: LGHNA, YSLEER. The CDR3 loop spans 15 amino acids.

V and J are TRBV10-1 and TRBJ1-6; D is uncertain. This CDR3 region has 17 residues. Germline values: CDR1 WNHNN, CDR2 SYGVQD (reference sequence). Between the trimmed V and J ends, which lost 3 bases and 0 bases, there was a span of 12 bases. CDR3 loop: CASSDLWESSYNSPLHF. The CDR3 DNA is TGCGCCAGCAGTGACCTTTGGGAGAGCTCCTATAATTCACCCCTCCACTTT.

This clone was found a few times. This rearrangement joins TRBV29-1 to TRBJ1-5, with D perhaps matching TRBD1 (6 bases). Germline V lookup: CDR1 SQVTM, CDR2 ANQGSEA. The CDR3 is made up of 15 amino acids. V shed 6 bases and J shed 8 bases, with 23 bases lying between them. CDR3 in amino acids: CSVQLRGHGPEPQHF. In DNA, the CDR3 is TGCAGCGTCCAACTAAGGGGACACGGCCCGGAGCCCCAGCATTTT.

The genes are TRBV13 and TRBJ2-5; D possibly uses TRBD1 or TRBD2 (7 bases each). Germline CDR1 is PRHDT and CDR2 is FYEKMQ (reference sequence). Trimming stripped 3 bases from V and 3 bases from J, with 17 bases between. The CDR3 loop spans 16 amino acids. The CDR3 sequence is CASSFYRGGLEETQYF. CDR3 DNA sequence: TGTGCCAGCAGCTTTTACAGGGGAGGGCTCGAAGAGACCCAGTACTTC.